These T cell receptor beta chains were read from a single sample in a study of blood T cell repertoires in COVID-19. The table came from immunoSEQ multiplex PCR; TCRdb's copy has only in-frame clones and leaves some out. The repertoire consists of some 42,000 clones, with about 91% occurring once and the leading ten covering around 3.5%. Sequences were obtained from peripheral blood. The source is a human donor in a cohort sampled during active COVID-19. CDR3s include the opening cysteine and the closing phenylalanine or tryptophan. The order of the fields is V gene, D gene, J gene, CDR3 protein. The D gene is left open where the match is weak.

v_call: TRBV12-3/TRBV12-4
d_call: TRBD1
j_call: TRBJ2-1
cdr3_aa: CASTMLGQGEFF

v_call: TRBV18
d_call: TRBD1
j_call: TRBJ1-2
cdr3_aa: CASSGQGPGYTF

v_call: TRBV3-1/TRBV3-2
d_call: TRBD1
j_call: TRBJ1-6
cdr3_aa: CASSQRDSFNSPLHF

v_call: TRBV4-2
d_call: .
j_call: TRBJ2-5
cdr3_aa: CASSQERGADQETQYF

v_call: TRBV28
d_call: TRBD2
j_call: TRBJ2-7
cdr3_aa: CASRRGASSEQYF

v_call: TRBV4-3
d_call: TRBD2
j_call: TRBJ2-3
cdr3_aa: CASSQVYSGGAKDTQYF

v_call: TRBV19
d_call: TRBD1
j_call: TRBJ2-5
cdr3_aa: CASSLRDRGKETQYF

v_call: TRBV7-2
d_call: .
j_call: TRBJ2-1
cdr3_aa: CASSFMAGNEQFF

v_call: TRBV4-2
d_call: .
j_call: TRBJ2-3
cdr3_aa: CASSQGAGTDTQYF

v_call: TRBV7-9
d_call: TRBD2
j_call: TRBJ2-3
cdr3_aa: CASSLDGQRGADTQYF

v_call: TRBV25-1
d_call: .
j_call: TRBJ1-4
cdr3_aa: CASSAPGSAEKLFF

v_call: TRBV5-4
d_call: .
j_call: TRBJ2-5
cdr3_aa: CASSLAVGEQETQYF

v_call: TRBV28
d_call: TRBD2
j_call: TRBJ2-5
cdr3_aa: CASSMTSGSLQTQYF

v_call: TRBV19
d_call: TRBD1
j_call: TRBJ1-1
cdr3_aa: CASRQGARNTEAFF

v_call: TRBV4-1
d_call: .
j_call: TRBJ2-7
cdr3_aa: CASSPNSRTLSYEQYF

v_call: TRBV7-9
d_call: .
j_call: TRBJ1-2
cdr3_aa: CASSEQGFDYGYTF

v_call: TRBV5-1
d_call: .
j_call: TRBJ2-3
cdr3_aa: CASSRGSGTDTQYF

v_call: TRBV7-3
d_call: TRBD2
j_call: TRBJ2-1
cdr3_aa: CASSLAPPSGGGSYNEQFF

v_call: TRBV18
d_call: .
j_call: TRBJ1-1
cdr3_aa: CASSFGGQMNTEAFF

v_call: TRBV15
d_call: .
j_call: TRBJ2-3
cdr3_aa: CATSRLLDTSTDTQYF

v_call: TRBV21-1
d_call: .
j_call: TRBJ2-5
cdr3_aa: CASSPTGHQETQYF

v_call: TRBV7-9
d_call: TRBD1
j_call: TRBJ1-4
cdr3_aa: CASSPSGQYNEKLFF

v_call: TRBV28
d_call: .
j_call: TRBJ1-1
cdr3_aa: CASNRAGMGSTEAFF

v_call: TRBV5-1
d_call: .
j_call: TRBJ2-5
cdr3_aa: CASSLEAGYQETQYF

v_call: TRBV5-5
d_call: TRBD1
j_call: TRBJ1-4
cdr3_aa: CASSWPGQGEKLFF

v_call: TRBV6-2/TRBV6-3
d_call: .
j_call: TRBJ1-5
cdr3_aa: CASSLDTGLGQPQHF

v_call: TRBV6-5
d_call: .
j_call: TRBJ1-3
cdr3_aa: CASRRVDGNTIYF

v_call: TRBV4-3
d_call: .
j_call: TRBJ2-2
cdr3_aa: CASSQESGSNTGELFF

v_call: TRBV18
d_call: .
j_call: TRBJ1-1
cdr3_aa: CASSVGRNRNTEAFF

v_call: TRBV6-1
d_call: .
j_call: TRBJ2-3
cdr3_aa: CASSEQGVSTDTQYF

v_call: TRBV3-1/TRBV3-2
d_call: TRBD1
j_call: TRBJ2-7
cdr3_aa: CASSLSPGTGLQEQYF

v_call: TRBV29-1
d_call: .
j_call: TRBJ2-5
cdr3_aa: CSVEDLGGRNQYF

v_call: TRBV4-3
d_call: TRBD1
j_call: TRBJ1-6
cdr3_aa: CASSQESTGQGAIGNSPLHF

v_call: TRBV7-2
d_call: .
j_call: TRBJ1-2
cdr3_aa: CASSFGIGGGNYGYTF

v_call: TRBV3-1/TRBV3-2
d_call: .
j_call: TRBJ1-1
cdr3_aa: CASSQQGHEAFF

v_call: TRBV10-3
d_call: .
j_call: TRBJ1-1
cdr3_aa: CAIKQDPVGTEAFF

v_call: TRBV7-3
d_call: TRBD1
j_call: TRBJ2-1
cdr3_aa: CASSLQGAYEQFF

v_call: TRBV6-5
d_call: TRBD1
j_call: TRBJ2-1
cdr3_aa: CATNRGTYNEQFF

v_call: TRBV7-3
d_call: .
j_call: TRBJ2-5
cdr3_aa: CASSLSINIETQYF

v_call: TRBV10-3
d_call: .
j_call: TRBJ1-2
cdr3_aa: CAIARTEDHGYTF

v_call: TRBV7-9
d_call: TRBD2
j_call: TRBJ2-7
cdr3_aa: CASSRGLAGYEQYF

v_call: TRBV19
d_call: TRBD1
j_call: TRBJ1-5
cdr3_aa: CATRQGRNQPQHF

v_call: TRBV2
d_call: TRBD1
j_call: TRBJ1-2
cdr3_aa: CASRGGADGYTF

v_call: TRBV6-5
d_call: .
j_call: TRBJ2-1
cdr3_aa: CASSYTDLSYNEQFF

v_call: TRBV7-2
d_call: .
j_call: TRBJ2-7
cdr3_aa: CASSWQGGDYEQYF

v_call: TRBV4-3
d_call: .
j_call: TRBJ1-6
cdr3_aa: CASSRRGGIDSPLHF

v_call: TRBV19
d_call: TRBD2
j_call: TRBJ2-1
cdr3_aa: CASSIGAGTYNEQFF

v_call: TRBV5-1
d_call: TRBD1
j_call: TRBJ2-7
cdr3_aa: CASNLDRDEQYF

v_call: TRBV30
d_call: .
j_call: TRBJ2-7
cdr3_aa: CAWNQDRYEQYF

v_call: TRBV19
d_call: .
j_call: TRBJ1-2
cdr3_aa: CASSIAPGAGYGYTF

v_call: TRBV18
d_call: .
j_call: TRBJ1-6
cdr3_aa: CASSPVGDSPLHF

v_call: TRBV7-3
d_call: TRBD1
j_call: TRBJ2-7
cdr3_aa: CASSSGTGLGEQYF

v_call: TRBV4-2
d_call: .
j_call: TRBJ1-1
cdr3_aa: CASSQEQGRGQAFF

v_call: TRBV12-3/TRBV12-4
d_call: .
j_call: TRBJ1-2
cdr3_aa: CASSSDTELGYTF

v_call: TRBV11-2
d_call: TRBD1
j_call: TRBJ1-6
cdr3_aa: CASSRTGTGYSPLHF